The present TCR beta chain was sequenced within a study of T cell responses to AZD1222 COVID-19 vaccine. General study results and limits: Scientists sampled the repertoires only once the peak T cell response had passed.

Repertoires were generated with immunoSEQ multiplex PCR, while TCRdb's copy carries only in-frame clones and drops some. Of roughly 160,000 clones detected, 92% appear once; the ten largest clones hold roughly 4.4%. As concerns this clone: Its antigen remains unidentified.

This specimen was peripheral blood, taken on day 0 of MenACWY control vaccination. The origin of this receptor is an adult in good health.

Here the CDR3 DNA reads TGCGCCAGCAGCCAAGATATGGCGGGGCACTCTGGAAACACCATATATTTT. Translated: CASSQDMAGHSGNTIYF. This chain connects TRBV4-1 to TRBJ1-3, with D perhaps TRBD1 (5 bases). The CDR3 runs to 17 residues. Trimming stripped 0 bases from V and 0 bases from J, with 12 bases between. Germline CDR1 and CDR2: MGHRA and YSYEKL.